What follows are 16 T cell receptor beta chains derived from one specimen sequenced in a study of blood T cells in healthy people across ages. Together with a sample-barcoded 5' primer, a J-beta primer mix was included in a second PCR lasting 7 to 11 cycles. TCRdb called the 5' RACE reads again in MiXCR, with one record for every CDR3 protein. The sample comprises about 570,000 distinct CDR3 sequences, 25% to 30% of which are singletons, and less than 20% rests with the top ten. Sample: blood. The receptors shown here come from a woman aged 70-85 years in good health.

This sequence joins TRBV20-1 and TRBJ1-2; D ambiguous. V was pared by 6 bases and J by 2 bases, with 16 bases between. Per germline, CDR1 DFQATT and CDR2 SNEGSKA (reference sequence). The CDR3 totals 14 residues. CDR3 bases: TGCAGTGCCAAACCTCGAGGCCCAAACTATGGCTACACCTTC. This encodes CSAKPRGPNYGYTF.

This clonotype was counted between two and nine times. This rearrangement joins TRBV6-1 to TRBJ1-1, with D possibly being TRBD1 (5 bases). This CDR3 has 12 amino acids. CDR1 and CDR2 (germline): MNHNS, SASEGT. V was cut by 7 bases and J by 8 bases, with 14 bases left in between. CDR3 nucleotides: TGTGCCAGCACCCGAAGGGGAGAAGAAGCTTTCTTT. Its translation: CASTRRGEEAFF.

This clonotype was detected once. The chain is built from TRBV2 and TRBJ2-5; the D gene is possibly TRBD2 (6 bases). V gave up 4 bases and J gave up 2 bases, with 11 bases separating them. The CDR3 sequence is 14 residues long. Germline V CDR1 and CDR2: SNHLY, FYNNEI. CDR3 residues: CASSGLAWQETQYF. The CDR3 DNA is TGTGCCAGCAGTGGTCTAGCGTGGCAAGAGACCCAGTACTTC.

This clonotype was seen a few times. This sequence joins TRBV5-1 and TRBJ2-5; 7 bases are a match to TRBD2. Matching the DNA end better, TRBJ2-7 makes the J call doubtful. The CDR3 totals 15 residues. Germline assignment: CDR1 SGHRS and CDR2 YFSETQ. The CDR3 here is CASSLVIQGGNEQYF. DNA for the CDR3: TGCGCCAGCAGCTTGGTTATTCAGGGAGGGAACGAGCAGTACTTC.

This clonotype was seen only a few times. V usage is TRBV5-6 and J usage is TRBJ2-5, with 8 bases aligning to TRBD2. Germline CDR1 SGHDT, CDR2 YYEEEE. The V gene end was trimmed by 4 bases and the J gene end by 6 bases; junction bases not matched to a gene: 8. CDR3 length: 14 amino acids. The CDR3 spells CASSSWTSRKTQYF. The CDR3, as DNA: TGTGCCAGCAGCAGTTGGACTAGCAGAAAGACCCAGTACTTC.

This CDR3 is CSARETGVGGYTF. The CDR3 DNA reads TGCAGTGCTAGAGAAACAGGGGTGGGTGGCTACACCTTC. The V call is TRBV20-1, the J call TRBJ1-2; 7 bases are shared with TRBD1. The V gene end was trimmed by 0 bases and the J gene end by 7 bases; junction bases not matched to a gene: 5. The CDR3 covers 13 residues. Looked up from germline, CDR1 is DFQATT and CDR2 is SNEGSKA (reference sequence).

For the CDR3, the DNA is TGCAGCGTTGACTGGGGGGCTCATGGCTACACCTTC. It is translated as CSVDWGAHGYTF. The chain is built from TRBV29-1 and TRBJ1-2; a possible D gene is TRBD1 (6 bases). The V gene's germline CDR1 is SQVTM and CDR2 ANQGSEA. V was cut by 3 bases and J by 6 bases, with 11 bases left in between. The CDR3 length is 12 residues.

This clonotype was seen only a few times. The gene calls are TRBV7-9 and TRBJ1-4, with D unclear. Germline CDR1 and CDR2: SEHNR and FQNEAQ (reference sequence). This CDR3 has 17 amino acids. With 0 bases removed from V and 4 bases from J, the gap between germline ends came to 15 bases. CDR3 in DNA: TGTGCCAGCAGCTTAGCTTACGATCAATTGATTAATGAAAAACTGTTTTTT. Protein: CASSLAYDQLINEKLFF.

In this sample, this clonotype turned up a few times. Since the CDR3 does not end with the conserved phenylalanine or tryptophan, this likely comes from a read error. It is unclear where the CDR3 begins or ends on the DNA, so no DNA is shown, and the CDR3 is as TCRdb lists it. The J gene is TRBJ2-7, the V gene TRBV21-1; the table's TRBD2 call for D was not verified on the DNA. TRBV21-1 is given as a pseudogene. The CDR3 is 20 residues long, ends included. The CDR3 sequence: CASSKVTRVGPGLGTYEQYL.

The V and J genes are TRBV18 and TRBJ2-5, with D possibly matching TRBD1 (6 bases). Trimming removed 6 bases at V and 5 bases at J, with 13 bases between. In germline, CDR1 is KGHSH, CDR2 LQKENI. The CDR3 has 13 amino acids. The chain's CDR3 is CASSSGAGETQYF. DNA for the CDR3: TGTGCCAGCTCTTCAGGGGCTGGGGAGACCCAGTACTTC.

This chain connects TRBV4-3 to TRBJ2-2; possible D gene TRBD2, 6 bases. Between the trimmed V and J ends, which lost 1 base and 6 bases, there was a span of 18 bases. CDR1 and CDR2 (germline): LGHNA, YSLEER. The CDR3 runs to 17 residues. The chain's CDR3 is CASSQVRSGGVAGELFF. The CDR3 DNA reads as TGCGCCAGCAGCCAAGTTAGATCTGGCGGGGTAGCCGGGGAGCTGTTTTTT.

J is TRBJ2-5 and V is TRBV5-4; 9 nucleotides agree with TRBD2. V was pared by 5 bases and J by 0 bases, with 5 bases of the junction left unmatched. CDR1 and CDR2 from the germline V gene are SGHNT and YYREEE (reference sequence). This CDR3 has 15 amino acids. The CDR3 loop is CASSPSGANQETQYF. The CDR3 region has the DNA TGTGCCAGCAGTCCTAGCGGGGCGAACCAAGAGACCCAGTACTTC.

V usage is TRBV20-1 and J usage is TRBJ1-1; maybe TRBD1 (6 bases). Germline V lookup: CDR1 DFQATT, CDR2 SNEGSKA (reference sequence). Trimming pared 4 bases from V and 5 bases from J, leaving 20 bases between. The CDR3 covers 15 residues. This CDR3 is CSAKAYNRVGTEAFF. CDR3 nucleotide sequence: TGCAGTGCTAAAGCTTACAACAGGGTGGGAACTGAAGCTTTCTTT.

The rearrangement links TRBV12-3 or TRBV12-4 to TRBJ1-5; 7 bases agree with TRBD1. This CDR3 comprises 14 residues. Unmatched junction bases numbered 8, after V lost 5 bases and J lost 7 bases. The DNA for the CDR3 is TGTGCCAGCAGTGGCGACAGGGCGTACCAGCCCCAGCATTTT. Translation: CASSGDRAYQPQHF.

This chain connects TRBV11-3 to TRBJ2-7; TRBD1 matches at 7 bases. This CDR3 region has 15 residues. CDR1 SGHNT and CDR2 YENEEA come from the germline V gene. Trimming cost V 5 bases and J 2 bases; bases outside gene matches: 9. The CDR3 spells CASSPDGTEPYEQYF. The CDR3 DNA follows: TGTGCCAGCAGCCCCGATGGGACAGAGCCCTACGAGCAGTACTTC. The full variable domain, in which reference TRBV11-3 and TRBJ2-7 provide the parts outside the CDR3, is EAGVVQSPRYKIIEKKQPVAFWCNPISGHNTLYWYLQNLGQGPELLIRYENEEAVDDSQLPKDRFSAERLKGVDSTLKIQPAELGDSAVYLCASSPDGTEPYEQYFGPGTRLTVT.

V usage is TRBV2 and J usage is TRBJ2-7; 8 nucleotides agree with TRBD2. V lost 3 bases and J lost 6; bases outside the gene matches: 10. Germline lookup yields CDR1 SNHLY and CDR2 FYNNEI. This CDR3 contains 15 residues. This CDR3 reads CASSERLATWGEQYF. In nucleotides, the CDR3 is TGTGCCAGCAGTGAGCGACTAGCGACGTGGGGCGAGCAGTACTTC.